This T cell receptor beta chain was sequenced during a study of blood T cell repertoires in COVID-19. Clones were sequenced by immunoSEQ multiplex PCR, and TCRdb holds only the in-frame ones, with some missing. This table has a few hundred thousand clones, around 87% appearing once. Trimming at V came to 4 bases and at J to 1 base, leaving 6 bases not matched to a gene. CDR3 size: 18 residues. Looked up from germline, CDR1 is LGHDT and CDR2 is YNNKEL (reference sequence). This TCR was sampled from a woman aged 60 to 75 with COVID-19, enrolled during active disease. V is TRBV3-1 (or the pseudogene TRBV3-2) and J is TRBJ2-3, with TRBD2 matching over 15 bases. Input material: peripheral blood. CDR3 in amino acids: CASSPGTSGGKGTDTQYF. Here the CDR3 DNA reads TGTGCCAGCAGCCCAGGGACTAGCGGGGGGAAGGGCACAGATACGCAGTATTTT.